Each of the 25 T cell receptor beta chains below was sequenced from the same sample in a study of T-cell memory formation after mild COVID-19. TCRdb analysed the 5' RACE reads with MiXCR anew, one entry per CDR3 protein. The sample consists of roughly 180,000 distinct CDR3 sequences, about a fifth of them appearing once. The sequenced sample was PBMCs or a T cell subset sorted from them (not recorded which). The source of these receptors is a man between 18 and 35 years old who had mild COVID-19 (a few samples of this study predate the infection). Cell type and time point are not known.

The J gene is TRBJ2-1, the V gene TRBV5-1, with a possible D match to TRBD2 (6 bases). This CDR3 region has 15 residues. Germline CDR1 and CDR2: SGHRS and YFSETQ. Deletions cut 3 bases from V and 0 bases from J, with 10 bases between. CDR3 loop: CASSSGTYSYNEQFF. CDR3 DNA: TGCGCCAGCAGCTCCGGGACTTACTCCTACAATGAGCAGTTCTTC.

This clonotype was picked up a small number of times. The gene calls are TRBV7-2 and TRBJ1-6; TRBD1 aligns across 7 bases. Germline V gene lookup returns CDR1 SGHTA and CDR2 FQGNSA. V was clipped by 6 bases and J by 11 bases; unmatched bases: 7. The CDR3 runs 13 residues. The CDR3 nucleotides read TGTGCCAGCAGTTCTCCACAGGGGCCACCCCTCCACTTT. Translating it yields CASSSPQGPPLHF.

This sequence joins TRBV7-2 and TRBJ2-3, with D perhaps given as TRBD1 or TRBD2 (6 bases each). The CDR3 totals 15 residues. Trimming took off 2 bases at V and 2 bases at J, with 11 bases between the two ends. The germline V gene has CDR1 SGHTA and CDR2 FQGNSA. The chain's CDR3 is CASSLLGGVTDTQYF. The CDR3 region has the DNA TGTGCCAGCAGCTTATTGGGGGGCGTCACAGATACGCAGTATTTT.

This clonotype was seen a few times. V is TRBV15 and J is TRBJ2-1, with 10 bases matching TRBD2. V lost 9 bases to trimming and J lost 10 bases; unmatched junction nucleotides: 9. Germline values: CDR1 LNHNV, CDR2 YYDKDF (reference sequence). The length of the CDR3 is 13 residues. DNA for the CDR3: TGTGCCACTGGGGGACTAGCGTTCGGCGAGCAGTTCTTC. It translates to CATGGLAFGEQFF.

The rearrangement joins TRBV7-2 to TRBJ1-1, with D maybe TRBD1 (5 bases). V was clipped by 1 base and J by 2 bases, with 14 bases between them. CDR3 length equals 16 residues. Germline V gene data show CDR1 as SGHTA and CDR2 as FQGNSA. The CDR3 spells CASSLGGGTINTEAFF. In DNA form, the CDR3 reads TGTGCCAGCAGCTTAGGTGGAGGGACTATAAACACTGAAGCTTTCTTT. The full variable domain, its missing parts supplied by reference TRBV7-2 and TRBJ1-1, is GAGVSQSPSNKVTEKGKDVELRCDPISGHTALYWYRQSLGQGLEFLIYFQGNSAPDKSGLPSDRFSAERTGGSVSTLTIQRTQQEDSAVYLCASSLGGGTINTEAFFGQGTRLTVV.

J is TRBJ1-1 and V is TRBV5-1, with D perhaps TRBD1 (6 bases). The CDR3 is 15 amino acids. Germline lookup yields CDR1 SGHRS and CDR2 YFSETQ. Deletions cut 1 base from V and 0 bases from J, with 10 bases between. In nucleotides, the CDR3 is TGCGCCAGCAGCTTGTTAGCAGGGGTGAACACTGAAGCTTTCTTT. It yields the protein CASSLLAGVNTEAFF.

V gene TRBV5-1 combines with J gene TRBJ1-5; 8 bases are a match to TRBD1. J lost 9 bases, V lost 3 bases, and 5 bases had no gene match. Looked up from germline, CDR1 is SGHRS and CDR2 is YFSETQ. The CDR3 loop spans 13 amino acids. As DNA, the CDR3 is TGCGCCAGCAGCTATGGACAGGGAGGGCCCCAGCATTTT. This sequence encodes CASSYGQGGPQHF.

The V gene is TRBV5-1, the J gene TRBJ2-2; D unresolved. The V and J ends lost 0 bases and 5 bases respectively, with 8 bases between them. Looked up from germline, CDR1 is SGHRS and CDR2 is YFSETQ. The length of the CDR3 is 14 residues. In DNA form, the CDR3 reads TGCGCCAGCAGCTTGGGACATTTGACCGGGGAGCTGTTTTTT. This translates into CASSLGHLTGELFF.

This sequence joins TRBV5-1 and TRBJ2-3; weak D call: TRBD2 (6 bases). The V and J ends lost 2 bases and 1 base respectively, with 11 bases between them. The CDR3 covers 15 residues. Germline CDR1 SGHRS, CDR2 YFSETQ. The CDR3 is CASSFGAGRTDTQYF. The CDR3 DNA reads TGCGCCAGCAGCTTTGGTGCGGGACGCACAGATACGCAGTATTTT.

V is TRBV11-2 and J is TRBJ2-3, with TRBD2 identical over 8 bases. Germline V gene lookup returns CDR1 SGHAT and CDR2 FQNNGV. There are 17 residues in the CDR3. Trimming cost V 1 base and J 6 bases; bases outside gene matches: 12. CDR3 nucleotide sequence: TGTGCCAGCAGCTTAGGCATTCATGAGCGGGGGAGGGATACGCAGTATTTT. Residues: CASSLGIHERGRDTQYF.

The chain has TRBV5-6 and TRBJ2-5, with TRBD1 matching over 8 bases. Per germline, CDR1 SGHDT and CDR2 YYEEEE. The CDR3 totals 15 residues. Trimming at V came to 4 bases and at J to 4 bases, leaving 9 bases not matched to a gene. CDR3 sequence: CASSPRGPVGETQYF. For the CDR3, the DNA is TGTGCCAGCAGCCCCAGGGGGCCGGTTGGAGAGACCCAGTACTTC.

This chain connects TRBV12-3 or TRBV12-4 to TRBJ2-5; the D call may be TRBD1 or TRBD2 (5 bases each). CDR3 length equals 13 residues. The germline V and J ends were trimmed by 3 bases and 4 bases, with 9 bases remaining between them. CDR3 sequence: CASSFRGAETQYF. CDR3 in DNA: TGTGCCAGCAGTTTTCGAGGGGCAGAGACCCAGTACTTC.

For the CDR3, the DNA is TGTGCCAGCAGCAACACAGGGGATCAGCCCCAGCATTTT. Its translation is CASSNTGDQPQHF. The chain uses TRBV7-6 and TRBJ1-5; 7 nucleotides line up with TRBD1. CDR3 size: 13 residues. Germline V gene lookup returns CDR1 SGHVS and CDR2 FNYEAQ. After removal of 5 bases from V and 5 bases from J, the junction contained 3 bases not matched to a gene.

V gene TRBV2 combines with J gene TRBJ2-2, with 8 bases identical to TRBD2. Per germline, CDR1 SNHLY and CDR2 FYNNEI. J was trimmed by 3 bases and V by 5 bases; bases with no gene match: 5. This CDR3 contains 15 residues. CDR3 in amino acids: CASSRGLAYTGELFF. The CDR3 DNA sequence: TGTGCCAGCAGTCGAGGACTAGCATACACCGGGGAGCTGTTTTTT.

V gene TRBV6-2 or TRBV6-3 combines with J gene TRBJ1-2; 9 bases agree with TRBD1. The V gene end was trimmed by 5 bases and the J gene end by 4 bases; junction bases not matched to a gene: 8. The germline V gene has CDR1 MNHEY and CDR2 SVGEGT. The CDR3 is 15 residues long. The CDR3 is CASSAYRGLAYGYTF. Written as DNA, the CDR3 is TGTGCCAGCAGTGCCTACAGGGGGCTTGCCTATGGCTACACCTTC.

The V and J genes are TRBV12-3 or TRBV12-4 and TRBJ2-2, with D hard to call. V lost 3 bases and J lost 4, with 12 bases in between. CDR3 length: 15 residues. The CDR3 loop is CASSFRLGVTGELFF. CDR3 coding DNA: TGTGCCAGCAGTTTCAGGCTAGGCGTCACCGGGGAGCTGTTTTTT.

This clonotype showed up just a few times. The chain uses TRBV20-1 and TRBJ1-5; unclear D gene. Trimming removed 5 bases at V and 0 bases at J, with 11 bases between. The CDR3 contains 14 residues. Germline assignment: CDR1 DFQATT and CDR2 SNEGSKA (reference sequence). CDR3 protein: CSARVIDSNQPQHF. The CDR3 DNA sequence: TGCAGTGCTCGGGTTATCGATAGCAATCAGCCCCAGCATTTT.

This chain joins TRBV5-1 and TRBJ2-2; D not certain. The germline V and J ends were trimmed by 4 bases and 5 bases, with 12 bases remaining between them. There are 14 residues in the CDR3. Germline V gives CDR1 SGHRS, CDR2 YFSETQ. The CDR3 bases are TGCGCCAGCAGCCTGAGGACGGAGACCGGGGAGCTGTTTTTT. As protein: CASSLRTETGELFF.

The chain carries TRBV7-9 and TRBJ1-4; D gene uncertain. CDR3 length: 14 residues. Trimming took off 5 bases at V and 3 bases at J, with 10 bases between the two ends. Germline loops: CDR1 SEHNR, CDR2 FQNEAQ (reference sequence). The CDR3 coding sequence is TGTGCCAGCAGCCTGGACCTATCTAATGAAAAACTGTTTTTT. It yields the protein CASSLDLSNEKLFF.

This clonotype was seen more than once but under ten times. This chain uses TRBV11-2 with TRBJ2-7, with D possibly being TRBD2 (5 bases). From germline, CDR1 is SGHAT and CDR2 FQNNGV. The CDR3 length is 13 residues. V gave up 2 bases and J gave up 6 bases, with 11 bases separating them. DNA of the CDR3: TGTGCCAGCAGCTTATACCTCGGGGTCGAGCAGTACGTC. Amino acids: CASSLYLGVEQYV.

This chain joins TRBV5-4 and TRBJ2-4, with 7 bases matching TRBD1. The V gene end was trimmed by 4 bases and the J gene end by 8 bases; junction bases not matched to a gene: 12. The V gene's germline CDR1 is SGHNT and CDR2 YYREEE (reference sequence). This CDR3 is built from 15 residues. The DNA for the CDR3 is TGTGCCAGCAGCCGAGACAGGGACCAAAGGGACATTCAGTACTTC. It codes for CASSRDRDQRDIQYF.

This clonotype was recorded a few times. The rearrangement uses TRBV5-1 and TRBJ1-6; TRBD1 matches at 10 bases. V shed 4 bases, J shed 7 bases, and the junction held 8 bases outside the gene matches. This CDR3 is built from 16 residues. Germline CDR1 reads SGHRS; CDR2 reads YFSETQ. CDR3 nucleotides: TGCGCCAGCAGCCCTACGGACAGGGGGGGGAATTCACCCCTCCACTTT. Amino acids: CASSPTDRGGNSPLHF.

This sequence joins TRBV4-3 and TRBJ1-3; unclear D gene. Trimming took off 0 bases at V and 0 bases at J, with 15 bases between the two ends. Germline V gene sequence: CDR1 LGHNA, CDR2 YSLEER. CDR3 length: 18 residues. The DNA of the CDR3 is TGCGCCAGCAGCCAAGATGAGTGGGGATCGTTCTCTGGAAACACCATATATTTT. As protein: CASSQDEWGSFSGNTIYF.

The CDR3 nucleotides are TGTGCCGGCTCGGGACTAGCGGGCTACGAGCAGTACTTC. It specifies CAGSGLAGYEQYF. The chain uses TRBV2 and TRBJ2-7; 12 bases match TRBD2. The CDR3 covers 13 residues. Germline loops: CDR1 SNHLY, CDR2 FYNNEI. V lost 11 bases, J lost 3 bases, and 5 bases stayed unmatched.

This clonotype was seen many times. This sequence joins TRBV20-1 and TRBJ1-1; no firm D call. Trimming removed 2 bases at V and 0 bases at J, with 10 bases between. CDR1 is DFQATT, CDR2 SNEGSKA, per germline (reference sequence). The CDR3 runs 14 residues. Here the CDR3 reads CSARRPGMNTEAFF. The CDR3 DNA is TGCAGTGCTAGAAGGCCAGGCATGAACACTGAAGCTTTCTTT.